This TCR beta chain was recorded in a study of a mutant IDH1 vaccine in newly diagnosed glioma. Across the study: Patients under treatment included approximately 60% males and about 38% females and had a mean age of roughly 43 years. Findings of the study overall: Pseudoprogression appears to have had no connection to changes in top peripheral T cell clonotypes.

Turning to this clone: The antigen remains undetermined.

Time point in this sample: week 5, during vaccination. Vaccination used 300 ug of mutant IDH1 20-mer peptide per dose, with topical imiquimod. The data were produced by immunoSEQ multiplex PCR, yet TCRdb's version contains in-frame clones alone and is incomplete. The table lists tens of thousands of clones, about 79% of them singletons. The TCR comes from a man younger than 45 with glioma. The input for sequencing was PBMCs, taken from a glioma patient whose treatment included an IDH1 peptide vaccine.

The CDR3 coding sequence is TGTGCCATCACGACAGCCTCGAACACCGGGGAGCTGTTTTTT. It encodes CAITTASNTGELFF. The chain employs TRBV10-3 and TRBJ2-2, with D perhaps TRBD1 (5 bases). In germline, CDR1 is ENHRY, CDR2 SYGVKD. The V gene lost 7 bases and the J gene lost 0 bases, with 9 bases spanning the gap. This CDR3 has 14 residues.